These T cell receptor beta chains were read from a single sample in a study of blood T cells in healthy people across ages. TCRdb re-called the 5' RACE reads with MiXCR, one entry per CDR3 protein. This table holds around 670,000 distinct CDR3 sequences, approximately 30% found once. What was sequenced was blood. These receptors were obtained from a woman of 80 years or more in good health. Both conserved end residues are trimmed from each CDR3. Each record gives: D gene, V gene, CDR3 protein. A D gene is named only where the DNA matches it firmly.

>NA|TRBV20-1
SAERDGTSTDTQY
>NA|TRBV5-1
ASSLIQGTGYT
>NA|TRBV5-1
ASSLGPGVGYT
>TRBD1|TRBV10-3
AIRGQGPYNEQF
>TRBD1|TRBV19
ASSRDRVDAEAF
>TRBD2|TRBV7-9
ASRKAGGPPEQF
>TRBD2|TRBV5-1
ASSLWGSGGATLGETQY
>NA|TRBV9
ASSVTLKNEQY
>TRBD1|TRBV5-1
ASSLDRGRNGYT
>NA|TRBV12-3/TRBV12-4
ASAVGAGSPLH
>NA|TRBV28
ASRLGYPETQY
>NA|TRBV5-6
ASSFIRAENYEQY
>NA|TRBV30
AYRQSNTEAF
>TRBD1|TRBV20-1
SARTGTVNEKLF
>NA|TRBV20-1
SARVSSGTYEQY
>NA|TRBV7-8
ASSGLTEEKNGYT
>NA|TRBV7-2
ASSSRRDNEQF
>TRBD1|TRBV30
AWSPKTGGLTEAF
>TRBD2|TRBV6-2/TRBV6-3
ASSSRSGGTYNEQF
>NA|TRBV30
AWSRSGGRGYGYT
>NA|TRBV28
ASSLGGPFEKLF
>TRBD2|TRBV20-1
SALAGGKNEQF
>NA|TRBV2
ASRTTGISGNTIY
>NA|TRBV5-4
ASSQPTRAGFGTDTQY
>NA|TRBV3-1
ASSQPGLAGNEQF
>NA|TRBV6-1
ASLDEQGFFTLSSTDTQY
>NA|TRBV7-2
ASSLVGQNTEAF
>TRBD2|TRBV5-5
ASLVGLAPETQY
>NA|TRBV28
ASSALRGLQPQH